The clone carrying this T cell receptor beta chain is medium-sized within its sample. The antigen is undetermined. The V gene lost 0 bases and the J gene lost 0 bases, with 15 bases spanning the gap. The CDR3 runs 16 residues. CDR1 is GTSNPN, CDR2 SVGIG, per germline (reference sequence). The data stem from a study of PD-1 blockade in classical Hodgkin lymphoma. Study results and limitations: Newly diagnosed patients were reported to start with lower TCR diversity than healthy donors. Exclusion removed patients who began nivolumab under 1 year after ASCT. Those achieving complete response showed baseline diversity like newly diagnosed patients.

Clones were sequenced by immunoSEQ multiplex PCR, and TCRdb holds only the in-frame ones, with some missing. This table has more than 40,000 clones, roughly 70% appearing once. The patients all showed relapse after autologous stem cell transplantation, while their brentuximab vedotin exposure varied. Under best response, outcomes were complete response, partial response or progressive disease. V is TRBV30 and J is TRBJ2-7; D perhaps matches TRBD2 (6 bases). The sample here was peripheral blood mononuclear cells (PBMCs), taken at baseline. The source of this sequence is a human donor with classical Hodgkin lymphoma. DNA of the CDR3: TGTGCCTGGAGTGTGGGCCCCTACGGGAGCTCCTACGAGCAGTACTTC. Translated: CAWSVGPYGSSYEQYF.